One sample yielded the 8 T cell receptor beta chains listed below, sequenced in a study of T cell responses to AZD1222 COVID-19 vaccine. Using immunoSEQ multiplex PCR, the repertoire was profiled, and TCRdb retains in-frame clones only, with some absent. The profile shows about 200,000 clones, over 80% of them singletons. Sequenced material: peripheral blood, taken on day 0 of AZD1222 vaccination. The source is an adult in good health.

The J gene is TRBJ2-2, the V gene TRBV7-8; the D is unclear. The V and J ends lost 4 bases and 9 bases respectively, with 6 bases between them. Looked up from germline, CDR1 is SGHVS and CDR2 is FQNEAQ. This CDR3 spans 11 amino acids. CDR3 sequence: CASSWTRELFF. The CDR3 DNA follows: TGTGCCAGCAGCTGGACCCGGGAGCTGTTTTTT.

The chain carries TRBV5-1 and TRBJ2-1; TRBD2 might be the D (5 bases). Trimming removed 1 base at V and 4 bases at J, with 12 bases between. CDR1 and CDR2 from the germline V gene are SGHRS and YFSETQ. The CDR3 contains 15 residues. The CDR3 loop reads CASSLTGSKYNEQFF. The CDR3 nucleotides read TGCGCCAGCAGCTTGACGGGGAGCAAATACAATGAGCAGTTCTTC.

The CDR3 is CASSLARGSPLHF. For the CDR3, the DNA is TGTGCCAGCAGCTTAGCCAGGGGATCACCCCTCCACTTT. The chain carries TRBV7-2 and TRBJ1-6; D perhaps matches TRBD1 (6 bases). V was pared by 0 bases and J by 10 bases, with 7 bases between. Germline assignment: CDR1 SGHTA and CDR2 FQGNSA. CDR3 length equals 13 residues. Together with reference TRBV7-2 and TRBJ1-6, the CDR3 gives the full variable domain: GAGVSQSPSNKVTEKGKDVELRCDPISGHTALYWYRQSLGQGLEFLIYFQGNSAPDKSGLPSDRFSAERTGGSVSTLTIQRTQQEDSAVYLCASSLARGSPLHFGNGTRLTVT.

The V and J genes are TRBV19 and TRBJ1-1; D might be TRBD1 (5 bases). The CDR3 consists of 15 residues. In germline, CDR1 is LNHDA, CDR2 SQIVND (reference sequence). Trimming removed 6 bases at V and 0 bases at J, with 14 bases between. The CDR3 sequence: CASRNFPGLNTEAFF. CDR3 in DNA: TGTGCCAGTAGAAACTTCCCGGGACTGAACACTGAAGCTTTCTTT.

The chain joins TRBV7-8 to TRBJ2-3; D possibly corresponds to TRBD1 (5 bases). Trimming removed 8 bases at V and 5 bases at J, with 20 bases between. Germline V gene data show CDR1 as SGHVS and CDR2 as FQNEAQ. The CDR3 is made up of 15 amino acids. The CDR3 sequence is CASAGPRDGRDTQYF. For the CDR3, the DNA is TGTGCCAGCGCAGGGCCCAGGGATGGTAGAGATACGCAGTATTTT.

The CDR3 nucleotides read TGTGCCAGTAGTCCCTCCGGGTTTGTTGGAGAGACCCAGTACTTC. This gives the protein CASSPSGFVGETQYF. The chain couples TRBV19 to TRBJ2-5; D remains unclear. Germline values: CDR1 LNHDA, CDR2 SQIVND (reference sequence). The CDR3 has 15 residues. Trimming took 5 bases from V and 4 from J, leaving 17 bases between them.

The chain recombines TRBV19 with TRBJ2-3; 12 nucleotides match TRBD1. CDR3 size: 16 residues. Germline values: CDR1 LNHDA, CDR2 SQIVND (reference sequence). V shed 5 bases and J 0 bases; nucleotides not matched to a gene: 3. The CDR3 loop reads CASSPGTGGSTDTQYF. The CDR3 nucleotides are TGTGCCAGTAGTCCAGGGACAGGGGGCAGCACAGATACGCAGTATTTT. The variable domain in full, with the rest retrieved from reference TRBV19 and TRBJ2-3, is DGGITQSPKYLFRKEGQNVTLSCEQNLNHDAMYWYRQDPGQGLRLIYYSQIVNDFQKGDIAEGYSVSREKKESFPLTVTSAQKNPTAFYLCASSPGTGGSTDTQYFGPGTRLTVL.

This clone was recorded only once. The V and J genes are TRBV5-1 and TRBJ1-2, with TRBD1 as a possible D gene (5 bases). V was clipped by 8 bases and J by 0 bases, with 14 bases between them. The CDR3 is made up of 14 amino acids. Germline CDR1 reads SGHRS; CDR2 reads YFSETQ. CDR3 region: CASRLGATNYGYTF. The CDR3, as DNA: TGCGCCAGTAGATTAGGGGCTACTAACTATGGCTACACCTTC.